The clone carrying this TCR beta chain turned up a few times. The antigen remains unidentified. The record originates from a study of regulatory T cells in long-lasting Graves disease. Findings and limits, study-wide: Newly diagnosed disease favored TRBV20-1 and TRBJ2-1 over persistent disease.

iRepertoire HTBI primers and Arm-PCR of CDR3 regions built TCR beta libraries. One entry per CDR3 protein results from TCRdb running MiXCR on the multiplex PCR reads. This table holds 550,000 to 700,000 distinct CDR3 sequences, 15% to 20% found once. Indicated time point: newly diagnosed GD, antithyroid drugs for less than 3 months. RNA from PBMCs was the source of the TCR library. This CDR3 is 16 amino acids long. Germline CDR1 and CDR2: MNHEY and SMNVEV (reference sequence). V dropped 6 bases and J dropped 7 bases, with 25 bases sitting between them. This sample was shared with a second study, whose subject was T cells in Graves' hyperthyroidism and ophthalmopathy. That work states: Patients were excluded because of uncontrolled infection, other autoimmune disease, pregnancy or lactation.

The origin of this receptor is a man between 18 and 35 years old with Graves disease. The chain recombines TRBV27 with TRBJ2-7; TRBD1 or TRBD2 may be the D gene (5 bases each). Sequenced here: peripheral blood mononuclear cells (PBMCs), sampled at new diagnosis, from a patient treated with antithyroid drugs. The CDR3, as DNA: TGTGCCAGCAGCTGGGTTAGGGCCGACCGTGGGACGGAGCAGTACTTC. It specifies CASSWVRADRGTEQYF.